The 10 T cell receptor beta chains in this list originate from one sample, sequenced in a study of neurological immune-mediated disorders. TCRdb called the 5' RACE reads again in MiXCR, with one record for every CDR3 protein. The data contain 45,000 to 50,000 distinct CDR3 sequences, roughly 4% of them singletons. The sequencing input was PBMCs. These receptors came from a woman in her sixties or seventies with multiple sclerosis.

The J gene is TRBJ2-3, the V gene TRBV20-1; 12 bases agree with TRBD2. The CDR3 length is 15 residues. Germline lookup yields CDR1 DFQATT and CDR2 SNEGSKA (reference sequence). The V and J ends lost 3 bases and 2 bases, in that order; junction bases with no gene match: 3. CDR3 sequence reads: CSASRTSGNTDTQYF. The CDR3 bases are TGCAGTGCTAGTAGGACTAGCGGGAACACAGATACGCAGTATTTT.

For this clonotype: This may stem from a read error, because a much larger clone lies one nucleotide away. The chain employs TRBV20-1 and TRBJ2-3, with D maybe TRBD2 (6 bases). The CDR3 totals 13 residues. The germline V gene has CDR1 DFQATT and CDR2 SNEGSKA (reference sequence). Trimming cost V 6 bases and J 4 bases, with 14 bases left between them. CDR3 sequence reads: CSAETRGADTQYF. The CDR3 nucleotides are TGCAGTGCGGAGACTAGAGGAGCAGATACGCAGTATTTT.

The chain links TRBV4-1 to TRBJ1-5, with unresolved D. The V end lost 0 bases, the J end lost 3 bases, and 9 bases lay between the germline ends. The CDR3 is 15 residues long. Per germline, CDR1 MGHRA and CDR2 YSYEKL. The CDR3 DNA reads as TGCGCCAGCAGCCAAGAAGTGCGGTTCAATCAGCCCCAGCATTTT. Encoded protein: CASSQEVRFNQPQHF.

This clonotype was seen more than once but under ten times. CDR3 coding DNA: TGTGCCAGCAGGGCCGGGACAGGGTACTATGGCTACACCTTC. Its protein is CASRAGTGYYGYTF. The chain joins TRBV6-6 to TRBJ1-2, with 9 bases lining up with TRBD1. Per germline, CDR1 MNHNY and CDR2 SVGAGI (reference sequence). The V segment lost 6 bases and the J segment 3 bases; nucleotides outside the gene matches: 5. The CDR3 has 14 residues.

This clonotype was observed at least ten times. The chain has TRBV6-5 and TRBJ2-7, with 7 nucleotides matching TRBD2. CDR1 is MNHEY, CDR2 SVGAGI, per germline. V shed 2 bases, J shed 6 bases, and the junction held 4 bases outside the gene matches. The CDR3 is made up of 13 amino acids. This CDR3 is CASSYSGVTEQYF. The CDR3, as DNA: TGTGCCAGCAGTTACAGCGGGGTAACCGAGCAGTACTTC.

This clonotype was seen repeatedly, ten times or more. This chain uses TRBV9 with TRBJ2-3; TRBD1 agrees at 7 bases. In germline, CDR1 is SGDLS, CDR2 YYNGEE. V shed 3 bases, J shed 0 bases, and the junction held 4 bases outside the gene matches. CDR3 length: 15 amino acids. The CDR3 is CASSAKQGSTDTQYF. DNA for the CDR3: TGTGCCAGCAGCGCTAAACAGGGGAGCACAGATACGCAGTATTTT.

This chain connects TRBV20-1 to TRBJ1-2, with D possibly matching TRBD1 (6 bases). Germline assignment: CDR1 DFQATT and CDR2 SNEGSKA (reference sequence). The CDR3 loop spans 13 amino acids. The V gene lost 2 bases and the J gene lost 2 bases, with 9 bases spanning the gap. CDR3 protein: CSARTTGNYGYTF. The CDR3 DNA sequence: TGCAGTGCTAGAACTACAGGGAACTATGGCTACACCTTC.

This clonotype was recorded a few times. The genes are TRBV7-2 and TRBJ2-1, with 8 bases identical to TRBD2. Losses at the gene ends were 1 base for V and 2 bases for J; bases not matched to a gene: 7. Germline V gene sequence: CDR1 SGHTA, CDR2 FQGNSA. This CDR3 contains 17 residues. The CDR3 DNA follows: TGTGCCAGCAGCTTAGGCTTAGCGGGGCCAGCCTACAATGAGCAGTTCTTC. Protein: CASSLGLAGPAYNEQFF.

As to this clonotype: A read error may be the cause here, since a much bigger clone is one base away. The V call is TRBV21-1, the J call TRBJ1-2; the D segment call TRBD1 is taken from the table without a DNA check. TRBV21-1 is reported as a pseudogene. There are 12 residues in the CDR3. The chain's CDR3 is CASRDKGQGYTF. The CDR3 nucleotides read TGTGCCAGCAGGGACAAGGGGCAAGGCTACACCTTC.

This clonotype has a count of ten or more. The V call is TRBV6-5, the J call TRBJ1-5; tentative D call: TRBD1 (5 bases). The germline V gene encodes CDR1 MNHEY and CDR2 SVGAGI. V was shortened by 4 bases and J by 4 bases, with 17 bases between the two germline ends. This CDR3 spans 16 amino acids. The DNA for the CDR3 is TGTGCCAGCAGTTTATTACAGGTTCTCCCGAATCAGCCCCAGCATTTT. This sequence encodes CASSLLQVLPNQPQHF.